This TCR beta chain was recorded in a study of T cell changes during pregnancy in multiple sclerosis. The V gene's germline CDR1 is GTSNPN and CDR2 SVGIG (reference sequence). The J segment lost 3 bases and the V segment lost 2 bases, leaving 2 bases of the junction unmatched. The CDR3 runs to 13 residues. Sequenced by immunoSEQ multiplex PCR; TCRdb stores in-frame clones only, minus some. This table holds approximately 97,000 clones, 91% found once. V is TRBV30 and J is TRBJ1-1; 8 bases agree with TRBD1. The clonotype was recovered from a female donor in good health, enrolled as a control in a pregnancy study. Sequenced here: peripheral blood, sampled after pregnancy. The CDR3 here is CAWSNRGDTEAFF. DNA of the CDR3: TGTGCCTGGAGTAACAGGGGGGACACTGAAGCTTTCTTT.